This TCR beta chain appears in the sequencing data of a study of CD8 T cells in ankylosing spondylitis. A word on this clonotype: Its specificity is unknown.

The CDR3 sequence is 14 residues long. V shed 4 bases, J shed 4 bases, and the junction held 4 bases outside the gene matches. Germline lookup yields CDR1 SGDLS and CDR2 YYNGEE. TCRdb analysed the 5' RACE reads with MiXCR anew, one entry per CDR3 protein. The repertoire holds fewer than 130,000 distinct CDR3 sequences, nearly 25% seen once, with 9% to 15% in the top ten. Study-wide points: One TCR beta motif, made up of 7 or 8 highly homologous variants, appeared characteristic of ankylosing spondylitis blood.

Material: synovial fluid, either unsorted or a sorted T cell fraction (not recorded which). The TCR comes from a male donor with ankylosing spondylitis. The rearrangement uses TRBV9 and TRBJ2-5, with 10 bases that match TRBD2. CDR3 protein: CASSPRTSGETQYF. The CDR3 coding sequence is TGTGCCAGCAGCCCTCGGACTAGCGGAGAGACCCAGTACTTC. The variable domain in full, with the rest retrieved from reference TRBV9 and TRBJ2-5, is DSGVTQTPKHLITATGQRVTLRCSPRSGDLSVYWYQQSLDQGLQFLIQYYNGEERAKGNILERFSAQQFPDLHSELNLSSLELGDSALYFCASSPRTSGETQYFGPGTRLLVL.